This T cell receptor (beta chain) comes out of a study of vaccination effects on CD4 cells after COVID-19. Study-level background: Wells of 1.5 million to 2 million PBMC each were grown with 7.5 to 10 IU/ml IL-2 and 9.5 to 10 ug/ml peptides.

After around ten days in culture, the CD4+ T cells were isolated. Each participant received a vaccine that was either BNT162b2 or mRNA-1273, given as two doses. Nucleocapsid antibody tests were negative, and the vaccine recipients had no prior SARS-CoV-2 infection. Measured with immunoSEQ multiplex PCR; TCRdb has only the in-frame clones, and not every one. Seen here are about 66,000 clones, 65% to 80% observed once, and the top ten hold 2.4%. The J segment lost 6 bases and the V segment lost 0 bases, leaving 7 bases of the junction unmatched. CDR3 length equals 17 residues. Germline CDR1 and CDR2: SGHVS and FQNEAQ. On this clone: What it recognizes is unknown.

The sequence was collected from a human donor who received a COVID-19 vaccine. Sequencing used CD4+ T cells from PBMCs cultured without peptide, obtained after COVID-19 vaccination. V gene TRBV7-8 combines with J gene TRBJ2-2; 10 bases fit TRBD2. The CDR3 DNA reads TGTGCCAGCAGCTTAGCGGTTAGCGGGGGGCCGCCCGGGGAGCTGTTTTTT. Translated, it gives CASSLAVSGGPPGELFF.